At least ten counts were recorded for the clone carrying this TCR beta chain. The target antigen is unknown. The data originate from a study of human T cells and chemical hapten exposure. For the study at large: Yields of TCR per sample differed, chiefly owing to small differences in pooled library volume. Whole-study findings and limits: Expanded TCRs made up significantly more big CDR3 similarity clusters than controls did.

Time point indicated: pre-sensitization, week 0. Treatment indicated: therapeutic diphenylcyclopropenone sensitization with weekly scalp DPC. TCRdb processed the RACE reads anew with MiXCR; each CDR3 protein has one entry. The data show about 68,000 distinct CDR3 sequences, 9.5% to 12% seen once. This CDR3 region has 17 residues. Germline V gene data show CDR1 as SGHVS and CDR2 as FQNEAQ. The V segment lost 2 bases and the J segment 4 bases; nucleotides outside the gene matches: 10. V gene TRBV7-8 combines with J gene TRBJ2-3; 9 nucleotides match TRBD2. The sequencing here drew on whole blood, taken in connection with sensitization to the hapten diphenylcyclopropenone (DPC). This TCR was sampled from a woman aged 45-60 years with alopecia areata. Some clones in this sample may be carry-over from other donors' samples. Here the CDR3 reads CASSLSSGLARADTQYF. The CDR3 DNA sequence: TGTGCCAGCAGCTTATCCTCCGGACTAGCGAGGGCAGATACGCAGTATTTT.